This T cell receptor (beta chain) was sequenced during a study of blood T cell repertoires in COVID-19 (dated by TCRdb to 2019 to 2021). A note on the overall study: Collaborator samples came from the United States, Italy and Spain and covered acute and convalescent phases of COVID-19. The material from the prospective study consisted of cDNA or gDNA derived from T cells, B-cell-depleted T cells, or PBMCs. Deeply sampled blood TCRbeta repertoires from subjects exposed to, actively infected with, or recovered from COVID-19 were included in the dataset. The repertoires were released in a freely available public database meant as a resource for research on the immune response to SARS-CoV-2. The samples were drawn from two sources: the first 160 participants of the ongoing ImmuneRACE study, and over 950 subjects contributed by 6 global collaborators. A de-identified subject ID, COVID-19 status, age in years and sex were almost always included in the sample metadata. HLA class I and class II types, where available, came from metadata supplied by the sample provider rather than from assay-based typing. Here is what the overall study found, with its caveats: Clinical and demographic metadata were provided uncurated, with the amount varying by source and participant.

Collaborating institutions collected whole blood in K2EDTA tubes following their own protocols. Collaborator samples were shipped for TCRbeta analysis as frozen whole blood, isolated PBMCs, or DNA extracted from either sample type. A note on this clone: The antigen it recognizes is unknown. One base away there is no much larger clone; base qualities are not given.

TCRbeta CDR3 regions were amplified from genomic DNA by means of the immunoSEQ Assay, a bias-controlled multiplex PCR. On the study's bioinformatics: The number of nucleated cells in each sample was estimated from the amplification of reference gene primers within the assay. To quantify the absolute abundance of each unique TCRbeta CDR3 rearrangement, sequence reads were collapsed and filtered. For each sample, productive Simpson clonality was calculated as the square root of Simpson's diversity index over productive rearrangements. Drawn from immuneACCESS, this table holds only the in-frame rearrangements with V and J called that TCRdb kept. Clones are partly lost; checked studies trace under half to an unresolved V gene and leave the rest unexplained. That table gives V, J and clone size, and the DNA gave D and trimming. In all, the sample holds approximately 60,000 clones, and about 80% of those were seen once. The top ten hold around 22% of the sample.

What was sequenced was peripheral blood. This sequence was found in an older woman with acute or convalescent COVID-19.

The CDR3 is CASSTTLAGNTDTQYF. The bases read TGTGCCAGTAGTACCACCCTAGCGGGGAACACAGATACGCAGTATTTT. Recombination joined TRBV19 with TRBJ2-3, and 9 junctional nucleotides match TRBD2. According to the germline V gene (reference sequence), CDR1 reads LNHDA and CDR2 reads SQIVND. V trim: 4 bases; J trim: 2 bases; unmatched bases: 7. There are 16 amino acids in the CDR3, from cysteine to phenylalanine inclusive. Only the CDR3 DNA stays, 48 bases, in frame from base 1.